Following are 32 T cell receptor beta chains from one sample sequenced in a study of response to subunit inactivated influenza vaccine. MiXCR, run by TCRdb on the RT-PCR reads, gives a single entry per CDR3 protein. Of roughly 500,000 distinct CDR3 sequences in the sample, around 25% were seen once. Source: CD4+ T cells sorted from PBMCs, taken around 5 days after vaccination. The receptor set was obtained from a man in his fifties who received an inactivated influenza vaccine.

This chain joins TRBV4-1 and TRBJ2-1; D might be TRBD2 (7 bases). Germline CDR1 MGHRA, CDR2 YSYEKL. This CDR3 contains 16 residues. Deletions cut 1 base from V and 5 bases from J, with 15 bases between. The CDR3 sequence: CASSQGRGAGDNEQFF. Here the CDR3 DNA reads TGCGCCAGCAGCCAAGGACGGGGGGCCGGCGACAATGAGCAGTTCTTC.

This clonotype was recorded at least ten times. CDR3 residues: CASSRQGSNYGYTF. DNA for the CDR3: TGTGCCAGCAGCCGACAGGGATCAAACTATGGCTACACCTTC. The J gene is TRBJ1-2, the V gene TRBV28; 7 nucleotides match TRBD1. Germline V lookup: CDR1 MDHEN, CDR2 SYDVKM. The V segment lost 6 bases and the J segment 2 bases; nucleotides outside the gene matches: 6. CDR3 length equals 14 residues.

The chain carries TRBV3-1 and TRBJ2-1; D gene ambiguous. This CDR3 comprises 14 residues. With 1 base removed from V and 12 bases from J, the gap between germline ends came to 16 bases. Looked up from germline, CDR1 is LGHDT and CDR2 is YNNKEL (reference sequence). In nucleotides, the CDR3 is TGTGCCAGCAGCCAAGGAGATAGCTCGAAGGCGCAGTTCTTC. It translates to CASSQGDSSKAQFF.

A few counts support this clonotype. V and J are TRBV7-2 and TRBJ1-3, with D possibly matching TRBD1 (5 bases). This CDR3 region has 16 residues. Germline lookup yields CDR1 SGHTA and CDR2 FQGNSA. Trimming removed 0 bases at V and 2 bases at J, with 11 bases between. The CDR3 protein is CASSLAEAGTGNTIYF. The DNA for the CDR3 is TGTGCCAGCAGCTTAGCGGAGGCAGGGACTGGAAACACCATATATTTT.

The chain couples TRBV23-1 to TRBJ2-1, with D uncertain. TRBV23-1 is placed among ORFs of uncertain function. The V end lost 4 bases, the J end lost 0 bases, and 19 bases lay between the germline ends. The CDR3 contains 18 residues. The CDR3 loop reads CASSPPRPDTSSYNEQFF. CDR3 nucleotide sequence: TGCGCCAGCAGTCCCCCACGACCAGACACGAGCTCCTACAATGAGCAGTTCTTC.

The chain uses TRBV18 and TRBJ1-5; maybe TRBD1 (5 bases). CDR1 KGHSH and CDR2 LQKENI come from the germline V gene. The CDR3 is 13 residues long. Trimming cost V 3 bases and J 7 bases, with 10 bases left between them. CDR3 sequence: CASSPGVRQPQHF. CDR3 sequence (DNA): TGTGCCAGCTCACCGGGGGTACGGCAGCCCCAGCATTTT.

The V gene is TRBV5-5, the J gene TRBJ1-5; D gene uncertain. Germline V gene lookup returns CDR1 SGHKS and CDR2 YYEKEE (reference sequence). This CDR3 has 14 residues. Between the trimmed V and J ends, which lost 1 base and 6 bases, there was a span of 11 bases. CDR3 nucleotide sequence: TGTGCCAGCAGCTTGACAGTACCAACTCAGCCCCAGCATTTT. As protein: CASSLTVPTQPQHF.

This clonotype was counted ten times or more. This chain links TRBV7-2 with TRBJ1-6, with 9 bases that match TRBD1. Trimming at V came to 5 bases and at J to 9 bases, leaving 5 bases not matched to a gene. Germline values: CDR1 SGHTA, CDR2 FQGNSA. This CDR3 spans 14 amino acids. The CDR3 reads CASSLGTGTSPLHF. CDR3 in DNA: TGTGCCAGCAGCCTTGGGACAGGGACTTCACCCCTCCACTTT.

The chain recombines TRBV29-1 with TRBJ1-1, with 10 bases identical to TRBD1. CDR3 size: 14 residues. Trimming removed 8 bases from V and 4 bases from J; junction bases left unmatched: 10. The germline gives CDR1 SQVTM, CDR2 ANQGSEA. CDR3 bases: TGCAGCACGGGACAGGGGAACCTGGGCACTGAAGCTTTCTTT. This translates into CSTGQGNLGTEAFF.

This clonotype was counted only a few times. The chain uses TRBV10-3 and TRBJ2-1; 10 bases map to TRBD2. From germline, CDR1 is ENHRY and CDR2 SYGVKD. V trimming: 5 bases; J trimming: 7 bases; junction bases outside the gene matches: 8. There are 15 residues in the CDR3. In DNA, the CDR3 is TGTGCCATCAGTCGGGCTAGCGGGGGAGAAAATGAGCAGTTCTTC. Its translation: CAISRASGGENEQFF.

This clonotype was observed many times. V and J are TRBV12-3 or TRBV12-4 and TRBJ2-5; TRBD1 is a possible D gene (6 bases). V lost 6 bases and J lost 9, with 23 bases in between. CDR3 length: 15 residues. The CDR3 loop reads CASSWTVSVNGAQYF. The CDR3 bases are TGTGCCAGCAGCTGGACAGTGTCCGTGAATGGGGCCCAGTACTTC.

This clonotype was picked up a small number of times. CDR3 sequence reads: CASSLRQGINEQFF. The CDR3 DNA reads TGTGCCAGCAGTTTAAGGCAGGGGATCAATGAGCAGTTCTTC. V and J are TRBV12-3 or TRBV12-4 and TRBJ2-1; weak D call: TRBD1 (6 bases). The CDR3 runs 14 residues. V gave up 2 bases and J gave up 6 bases, with 11 bases separating them.

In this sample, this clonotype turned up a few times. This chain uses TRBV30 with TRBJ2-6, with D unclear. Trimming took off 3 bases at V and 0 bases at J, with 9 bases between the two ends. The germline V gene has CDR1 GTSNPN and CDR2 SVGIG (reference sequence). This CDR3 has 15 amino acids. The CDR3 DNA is TGTGCCTGGAGCCGGACCTCCTCTGGGGCCAACGTCCTGACTTTC. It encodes CAWSRTSSGANVLTF.

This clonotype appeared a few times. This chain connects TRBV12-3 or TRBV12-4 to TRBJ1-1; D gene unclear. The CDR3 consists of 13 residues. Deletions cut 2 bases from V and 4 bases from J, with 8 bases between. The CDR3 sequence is CASSLPGSTEAFF. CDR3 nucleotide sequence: TGTGCCAGCAGTTTACCCGGGAGCACTGAAGCTTTCTTT.

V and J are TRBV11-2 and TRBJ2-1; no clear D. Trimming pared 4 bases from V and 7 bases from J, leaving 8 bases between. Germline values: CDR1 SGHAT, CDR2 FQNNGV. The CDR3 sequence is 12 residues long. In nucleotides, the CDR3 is TGTGCCAGCAGCTCTCAGAGAAATGAGCAGTTCTTC. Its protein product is CASSSQRNEQFF.

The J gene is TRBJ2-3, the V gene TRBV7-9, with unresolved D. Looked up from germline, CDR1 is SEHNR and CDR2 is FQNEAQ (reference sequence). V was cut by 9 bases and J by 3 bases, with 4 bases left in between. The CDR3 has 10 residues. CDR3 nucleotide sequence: TGTGCCAGGCTTACAGATACGCAGTATTTT. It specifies CARLTDTQYF. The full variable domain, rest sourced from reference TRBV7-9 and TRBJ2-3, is DTGVSQNPRHKITKRGQNVTFRCDPISEHNRLYWYRQTLGQGPEFLTYFQNEAQLEKSRLLSDRFSAERPKGSFSTLEIQRTEQGDSAMYLCARLTDTQYFGPGTRLTVL.

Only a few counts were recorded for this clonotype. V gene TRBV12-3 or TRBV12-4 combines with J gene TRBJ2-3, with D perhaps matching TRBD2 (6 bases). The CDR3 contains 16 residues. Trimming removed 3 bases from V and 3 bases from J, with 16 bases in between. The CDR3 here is CASSFSRGVTTDTQYF. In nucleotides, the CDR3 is TGTGCCAGCAGTTTCTCTCGCGGGGTAACAACAGATACGCAGTATTTT.

The CDR3 sequence is CSSGRRNNEQFF. As DNA, the CDR3 is TGCTCTAGCGGGCGTCGAAACAATGAGCAGTTCTTC. This chain connects TRBV20-1 to TRBJ2-1; 8 positions agree with TRBD2. The CDR3 runs to 12 residues. From germline, CDR1 is DFQATT and CDR2 SNEGSKA (reference sequence).

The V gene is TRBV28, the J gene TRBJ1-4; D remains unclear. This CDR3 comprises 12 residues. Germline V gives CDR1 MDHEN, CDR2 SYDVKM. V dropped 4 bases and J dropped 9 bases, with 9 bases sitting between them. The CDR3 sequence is CASSSWTQKLFF. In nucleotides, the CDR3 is TGTGCCAGCAGTTCATGGACCCAAAAACTGTTTTTT.

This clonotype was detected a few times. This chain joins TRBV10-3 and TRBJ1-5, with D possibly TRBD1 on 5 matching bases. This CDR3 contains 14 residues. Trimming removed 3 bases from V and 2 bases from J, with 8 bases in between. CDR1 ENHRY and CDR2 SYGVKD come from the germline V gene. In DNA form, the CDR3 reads TGTGCCATCAGTGATCGAGGGGGCAATCAGCCCCAGCATTTT. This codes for CAISDRGGNQPQHF.

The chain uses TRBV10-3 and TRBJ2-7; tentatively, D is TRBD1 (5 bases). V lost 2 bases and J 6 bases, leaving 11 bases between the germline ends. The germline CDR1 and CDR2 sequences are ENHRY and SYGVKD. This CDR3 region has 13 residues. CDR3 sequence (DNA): TGTGCCATCAGTGAGGGGGCTCCGGGCGAGCAGTACTTC. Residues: CAISEGAPGEQYF.

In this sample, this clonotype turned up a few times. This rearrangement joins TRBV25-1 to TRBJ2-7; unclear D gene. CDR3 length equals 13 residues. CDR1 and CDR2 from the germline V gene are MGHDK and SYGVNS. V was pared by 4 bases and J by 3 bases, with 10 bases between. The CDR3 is CASSAGGYYEQYF. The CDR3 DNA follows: TGTGCCAGCAGTGCGGGCGGTTACTACGAGCAGTACTTC.

CDR3 nucleotide sequence: TGTGCCAGCAGCCAAGGGGGACTAGCGGATTTCAAAAACATTCAGTACTTC. The encoded protein is CASSQGGLADFKNIQYF. The chain couples TRBV4-2 to TRBJ2-4; 11 positions match TRBD2. Unmatched junction bases numbered 5, after V lost 1 base and J lost 3 bases. The CDR3 has 17 amino acids. Germline CDR1 is LGHNA and CDR2 is YNFKEQ.

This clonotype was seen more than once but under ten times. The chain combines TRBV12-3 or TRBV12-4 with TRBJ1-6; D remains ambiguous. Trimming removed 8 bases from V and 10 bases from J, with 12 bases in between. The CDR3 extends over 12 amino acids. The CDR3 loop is CASAEAGSPLHF. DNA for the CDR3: TGTGCCAGCGCCGAGGCAGGATCACCCCTCCACTTT.

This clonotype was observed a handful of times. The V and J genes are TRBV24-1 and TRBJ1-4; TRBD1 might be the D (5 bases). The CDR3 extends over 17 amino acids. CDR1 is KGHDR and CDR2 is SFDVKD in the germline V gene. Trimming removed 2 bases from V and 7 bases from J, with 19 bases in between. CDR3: CATSDSLLRDGSEKLFF. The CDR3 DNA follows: TGTGCCACCAGTGATTCATTACTCAGGGATGGGAGTGAAAAACTGTTTTTT.

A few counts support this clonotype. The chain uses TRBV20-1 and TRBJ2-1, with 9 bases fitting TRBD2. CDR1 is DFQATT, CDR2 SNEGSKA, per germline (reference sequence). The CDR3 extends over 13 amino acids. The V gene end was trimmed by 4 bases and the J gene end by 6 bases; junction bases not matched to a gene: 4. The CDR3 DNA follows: TGCAGTGCTACCGGACTAGCGAGCAATGAGCAGTTCTTC. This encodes CSATGLASNEQFF.

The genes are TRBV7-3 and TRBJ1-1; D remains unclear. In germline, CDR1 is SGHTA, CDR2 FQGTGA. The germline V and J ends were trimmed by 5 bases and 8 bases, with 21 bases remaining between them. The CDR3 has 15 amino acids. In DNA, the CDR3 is TGTGCCAGCAGCCTATCGGGAGCTAGGAATGGGGAAGCTTTCTTT. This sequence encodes CASSLSGARNGEAFF.

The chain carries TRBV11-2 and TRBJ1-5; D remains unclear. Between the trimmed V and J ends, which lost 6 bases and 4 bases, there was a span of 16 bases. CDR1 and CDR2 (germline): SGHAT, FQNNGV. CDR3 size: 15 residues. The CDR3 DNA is TGTGCCAGCAGGCCCGGGTCTCGATTTAATCAGCCCCAGCATTTT. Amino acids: CASRPGSRFNQPQHF. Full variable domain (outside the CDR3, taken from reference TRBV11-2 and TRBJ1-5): EAGVAQSPRYKIIEKRQSVAFWCNPISGHATLYWYQQILGQGPKLLIQFQNNGVVDDSQLPKDRFSAERLKGVDSTLKIQPAKLEDSAVYLCASRPGSRFNQPQHFGDGTRLSIL.

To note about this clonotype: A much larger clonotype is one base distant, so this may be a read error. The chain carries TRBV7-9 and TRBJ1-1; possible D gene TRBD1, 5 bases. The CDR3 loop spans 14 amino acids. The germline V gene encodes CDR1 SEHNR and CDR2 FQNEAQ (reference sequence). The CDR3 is CTSSFGHLNTEAFF. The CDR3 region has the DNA TGTACCAGCAGCTTTGGACATCTGAACACTGAAGCTTTCTTT.

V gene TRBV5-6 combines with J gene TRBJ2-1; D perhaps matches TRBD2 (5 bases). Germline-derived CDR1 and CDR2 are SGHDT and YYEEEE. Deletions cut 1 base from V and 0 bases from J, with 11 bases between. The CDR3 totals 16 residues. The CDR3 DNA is TGTGCCAGCAGCTTGCGGAAGCGGAGCTCCTACAATGAGCAGTTCTTC. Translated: CASSLRKRSSYNEQFF.

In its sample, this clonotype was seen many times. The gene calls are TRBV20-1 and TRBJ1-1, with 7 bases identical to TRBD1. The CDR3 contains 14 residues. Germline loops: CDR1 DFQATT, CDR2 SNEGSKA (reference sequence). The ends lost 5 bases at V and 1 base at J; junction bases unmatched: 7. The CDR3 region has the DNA TGCAGTGCTCGGGAAGGGGGCCCGAACACTGAAGCTTTCTTT. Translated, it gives CSAREGGPNTEAFF.

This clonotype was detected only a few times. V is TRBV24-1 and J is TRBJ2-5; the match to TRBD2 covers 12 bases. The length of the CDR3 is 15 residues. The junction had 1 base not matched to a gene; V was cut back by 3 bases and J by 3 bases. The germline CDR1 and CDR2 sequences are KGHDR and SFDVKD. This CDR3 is CATSDRTSGKETQYF. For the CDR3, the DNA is TGTGCCACCAGTGATAGGACTAGCGGGAAAGAGACCCAGTACTTC.